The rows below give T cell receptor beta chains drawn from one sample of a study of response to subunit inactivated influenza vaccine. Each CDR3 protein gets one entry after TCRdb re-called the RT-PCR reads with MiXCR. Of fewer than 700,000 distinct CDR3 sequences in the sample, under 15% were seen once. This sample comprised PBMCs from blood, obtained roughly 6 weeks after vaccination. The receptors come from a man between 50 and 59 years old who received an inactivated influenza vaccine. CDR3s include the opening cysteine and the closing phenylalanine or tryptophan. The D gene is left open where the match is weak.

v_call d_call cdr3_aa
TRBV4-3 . CASSPGVLSYNEQFF
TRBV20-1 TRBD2 CTASPLLAGATYEQYF
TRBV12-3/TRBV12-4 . CASSLRGALSWTDTQYF
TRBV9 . CASSDGTGGHTQYF
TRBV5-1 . CASSLTGLTIEAFF
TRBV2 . CASSEGSTGELFF
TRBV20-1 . CSARFQRWGYNEQFF
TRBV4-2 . CASSREGGSTDTQYF
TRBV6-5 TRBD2 CASSSLRLAESYNEQFF
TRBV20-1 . CSAWGPEGNQPQHF
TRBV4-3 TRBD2 CASSQDLASGHYNEQFF
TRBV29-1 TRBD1 CSVGTGVADTQYF
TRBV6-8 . CASIADANTGELFF
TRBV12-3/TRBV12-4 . CASSLGSPGANVLTF
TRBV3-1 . CASSQRRTLNTEAFF
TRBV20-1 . CSAEGGGNYGYTF
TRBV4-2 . CASSFRSSLHF
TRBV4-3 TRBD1 CASSQGPGTGDFGANVLTF
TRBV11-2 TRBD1 CASSLDLVAGGEQYF
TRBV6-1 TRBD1 CASSEARQGADTQYF
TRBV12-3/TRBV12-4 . CASSSTESLLNTEAFF
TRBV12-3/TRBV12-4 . CASSFRRGAGQPQHF
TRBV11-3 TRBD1 CASSVGTGGSSYNEQFF
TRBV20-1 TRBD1 CSARARGRNEQYF
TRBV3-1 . CASSQERDYEQYF
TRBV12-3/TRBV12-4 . CASSRGGPGGNTIYF
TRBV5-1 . CASSLVGSQETQYF
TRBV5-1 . CASSLTAQAETQYF